These T cell receptor beta chains were read from a single sample in a study of identical twins. MiXCR, applied by TCRdb to the 5' RACE reads, yields one record per CDR3 protein. The sample shows around 370,000 distinct CDR3 sequences, around 9% of them seen only once. The sample was naive T cells sorted from blood. The receptors derive from a woman aged 45-65 years in good health. CDR3s include the opening cysteine and the closing phenylalanine or tryptophan. Each record gives: CDR3 protein, CDR3 DNA, V gene, clone size, CDR3 length, J gene, D gene. A D gene is named only where the DNA matches it firmly. Size values are once, few and many counts, or a class for expanded clones, and some rows have none.

CDR3aa: CASSPLSRGASSPLHF
CDR3nt: TGTGCCAGCAGCCCCCTATCCAGGGGCGCGTCGTCACCCCTCCACTTT
v_gene: TRBV11-2
abundance: .
len: 16
j_gene: TRBJ1-6
d_gene: .

CDR3aa: CATSESGTSAKYNEQFF
CDR3nt: TGTGCCACCAGTGAGTCCGGGACTAGCGCTAAATACAATGAGCAGTTCTTC
v_gene: TRBV24-1
abundance: few
len: 17
j_gene: TRBJ2-1
d_gene: TRBD2

CDR3aa: CSVDDFGQGNTGELFF
CDR3nt: TGCAGCGTCGACGACTTCGGACAGGGGAACACCGGGGAGCTGTTTTTT
v_gene: TRBV29-1
abundance: many
len: 16
j_gene: TRBJ2-2
d_gene: TRBD1

CDR3aa: CASSPQSQNTGELFF
CDR3nt: TGTGCCAGCTCACCACAGTCCCAGAACACCGGGGAGCTGTTTTTT
v_gene: TRBV18
abundance: .
len: 15
j_gene: TRBJ2-2
d_gene: .

CDR3aa: CASSFVRTGENQPQHF
CDR3nt: TGTGCCAGCAGTTTCGTCCGGACAGGAGAAAATCAGCCCCAGCATTTT
v_gene: TRBV28
abundance: many
len: 16
j_gene: TRBJ1-5
d_gene: TRBD1

CDR3aa: CASSLSGGELFF
CDR3nt: TGTGCCAGCTCCCTCTCCGGGGGGGAGCTGTTTTTT
v_gene: TRBV12-3/TRBV12-4
abundance: few
len: 12
j_gene: TRBJ2-2
d_gene: .

CDR3aa: CASSGPGHNTGELFF
CDR3nt: TGTGCCAGCAGTGGGCCGGGACACAACACCGGGGAGCTGTTTTTT
v_gene: TRBV12-3/TRBV12-4
abundance: once
len: 15
j_gene: TRBJ2-2
d_gene: .

CDR3aa: CAWSKLYQPQHF
CDR3nt: TGTGCCTGGAGTAAGCTCTATCAGCCCCAGCATTTT
v_gene: TRBV30
abundance: .
len: 12
j_gene: TRBJ1-5
d_gene: .

CDR3aa: CASSSRAGELFF
CDR3nt: TGTGCCAGCAGCTCTCGTGCCGGGGAGCTGTTTTTT
v_gene: TRBV6-5
abundance: few
len: 12
j_gene: TRBJ2-2
d_gene: .

CDR3aa: CASSQEVGASTEAFF
CDR3nt: TGTGCCAGCAGCCAAGAAGTGGGGGCGAGCACTGAAGCTTTCTTT
v_gene: TRBV4-2
abundance: many
len: 15
j_gene: TRBJ1-1
d_gene: .

CDR3aa: CASSRTVTSDTQYF
CDR3nt: TGTGCCAGCAGTCGAACGGTAACCTCAGATACGCAGTATTTT
v_gene: TRBV5-5
abundance: few
len: 14
j_gene: TRBJ2-3
d_gene: .

CDR3aa: CASSSGQGLDTQYF
CDR3nt: TGCGCCAGCAGCTCGGGACAGGGGTTAGATACGCAGTATTTT
v_gene: TRBV5-1
abundance: many
len: 14
j_gene: TRBJ2-3
d_gene: TRBD1

CDR3aa: CASSQGLTRTEAFF
CDR3nt: TGTGCCAGCAGCCAGGGACTAACGCGCACTGAAGCTTTCTTT
v_gene: TRBV11-2
abundance: few
len: 14
j_gene: TRBJ1-1
d_gene: .

CDR3aa: CASSSDGDYNQPQHF
CDR3nt: TGCGCCAGCAGCTCCGACGGGGACTACAATCAGCCCCAGCATTTT
v_gene: TRBV5-1
abundance: .
len: 15
j_gene: TRBJ1-5
d_gene: .

CDR3aa: CASRNTKKGYEQYF
CDR3nt: TGTGCCAGCAGAAACACCAAGAAAGGCTACGAGCAGTACTTC
v_gene: TRBV11-2
abundance: .
len: 14
j_gene: TRBJ2-7
d_gene: .

CDR3aa: CASSQSTYTGELFF
CDR3nt: TGCGCCAGCAGCCAATCTACCTACACCGGGGAGCTGTTTTTT
v_gene: TRBV4-1
abundance: many
len: 14
j_gene: TRBJ2-2
d_gene: .

CDR3aa: CASSEPGDEQFF
CDR3nt: TGTGCCAGCAGTGAACCCGGGGATGAGCAGTTCTTC
v_gene: TRBV2
abundance: many
len: 12
j_gene: TRBJ2-1
d_gene: .

CDR3aa: CASSPGTPHDTQYF
CDR3nt: TGTGCCAGCAGCCCCGGGACTCCTCACGATACGCAGTATTTT
v_gene: TRBV14
abundance: many
len: 14
j_gene: TRBJ2-3
d_gene: .

CDR3aa: CSARTVNTGELFF
CDR3nt: TGCAGTGCTCGGACAGTGAACACCGGGGAGCTGTTTTTT
v_gene: TRBV20-1
abundance: few
len: 13
j_gene: TRBJ2-2
d_gene: .

CDR3aa: CASQKSETEIETQYF
CDR3nt: TGCGCCAGTCAAAAATCGGAGACCGAGATAGAGACCCAGTACTTC
v_gene: TRBV5-1
abundance: .
len: 15
j_gene: TRBJ2-5
d_gene: .

CDR3aa: CASASVANTGELFF
CDR3nt: TGTGCCTCCGCTAGCGTCGCGAACACCGGGGAGCTGTTTTTT
v_gene: TRBV24-1
abundance: .
len: 14
j_gene: TRBJ2-2
d_gene: .

CDR3aa: CASSDRTGSLYGYTF
CDR3nt: TGTGCCAGCAGCGACCGGACAGGGTCCCTCTATGGCTACACCTTC
v_gene: TRBV21-1
abundance: few
len: 15
j_gene: TRBJ1-2
d_gene: .

CDR3aa: CASGRSYEQYF
CDR3nt: TGTGCCAGCGGAAGGTCCTACGAGCAGTACTTC
v_gene: TRBV2
abundance: many
len: 11
j_gene: TRBJ2-7
d_gene: .

CDR3aa: CASSYQGAVELFF
CDR3nt: TGTGCCAGCAGTTACCAGGGGGCTGTGGAGCTGTTTTTT
v_gene: TRBV6-5
abundance: .
len: 13
j_gene: TRBJ2-2
d_gene: TRBD1

CDR3aa: CASSIGLQGGADTQYF
CDR3nt: TGTGCCAGTAGTATCGGTTTACAGGGAGGGGCAGATACGCAGTATTTT
v_gene: TRBV19
abundance: .
len: 16
j_gene: TRBJ2-3
d_gene: .

CDR3aa: CASSYTGGAGVGTDTQYF
CDR3nt: TGTGCCAGCAGCTACACCGGGGGAGCGGGAGTAGGCACAGATACGCAGTATTTT
v_gene: TRBV11-2
abundance: .
len: 18
j_gene: TRBJ2-3
d_gene: TRBD2

CDR3aa: CASSFLAGSGRGKTDTQYF
CDR3nt: TGTGCCAGCAGTTTTTTGGCGGGTAGCGGGAGAGGAAAAACAGATACGCAGTATTTT
v_gene: TRBV28
abundance: many
len: 19
j_gene: TRBJ2-3
d_gene: TRBD2

CDR3aa: CASGRENQPQHF
CDR3nt: TGTGCCAGCGGGCGAGAAAATCAGCCCCAGCATTTT
v_gene: TRBV2
abundance: few
len: 12
j_gene: TRBJ1-5
d_gene: .

CDR3aa: CASTLRMREGNTGELFF
CDR3nt: TGTGCCAGCACCCTTCGGATGAGGGAGGGAAATACCGGGGAGCTGTTTTTT
v_gene: TRBV12-3/TRBV12-4
abundance: .
len: 17
j_gene: TRBJ2-2
d_gene: TRBD2

CDR3aa: CASVLANKWREPLSGANVLTF
CDR3nt: TGTGCTAGTGTTTTGGCAAACAAGTGGCGGGAGCCCCTCTCTGGGGCCAACGTCCTGACTTTC
v_gene: TRBV12-5
abundance: .
len: 21
j_gene: TRBJ2-6
d_gene: TRBD2

CDR3aa: CASSLLGGGYTGELFF
CDR3nt: TGTGCCAGCAGCTTATTGGGGGGAGGCTACACCGGGGAGCTGTTTTTT
v_gene: TRBV7-8
abundance: many
len: 16
j_gene: TRBJ2-2
d_gene: .

CDR3aa: CASSLAGVREVGGYTF
CDR3nt: TGTGCCAGCAGCTTAGCTGGTGTCAGGGAAGTCGGTGGCTACACCTTC
v_gene: TRBV7-2
abundance: few
len: 16
j_gene: TRBJ1-2
d_gene: .

CDR3aa: CASSLGSGEGEQYF
CDR3nt: TGTGCCAGCAGCTTAGGGTCAGGGGAGGGCGAGCAGTACTTC
v_gene: TRBV5-4
abundance: few
len: 14
j_gene: TRBJ2-7
d_gene: .

CDR3aa: CASSLWGLTNYGYTF
CDR3nt: TGTGCCAGCAGTTTATGGGGCCTCACTAACTATGGCTACACCTTC
v_gene: TRBV12-3/TRBV12-4
abundance: many
len: 15
j_gene: TRBJ1-2
d_gene: .

CDR3aa: CASSFRGATGELFF
CDR3nt: TGCGCCAGCAGCTTCCGGGGGGCGACCGGGGAGCTGTTTTTT
v_gene: TRBV5-1
abundance: many
len: 14
j_gene: TRBJ2-2
d_gene: .

CDR3aa: CASSLGSPVYNEQFF
CDR3nt: TGCGCCAGCAGCTTGGGGTCCCCCGTCTACAATGAGCAGTTCTTC
v_gene: TRBV5-1
abundance: .
len: 15
j_gene: TRBJ2-1
d_gene: .

CDR3aa: CASKREGEKLFF
CDR3nt: TGTGCCAGCAAAAGAGAAGGTGAAAAACTGTTTTTT
v_gene: TRBV12-3/TRBV12-4
abundance: .
len: 12
j_gene: TRBJ1-4
d_gene: .

CDR3aa: CASSLVAGDDTQYF
CDR3nt: TGTGCCAGCAGTTTAGTGGCGGGGGATGATACGCAGTATTTT
v_gene: TRBV12-3/TRBV12-4
abundance: many
len: 14
j_gene: TRBJ2-3
d_gene: TRBD2

CDR3aa: CASSPHRAWGRYGYTF
CDR3nt: TGTGCCAGCAGTCCCCACAGGGCTTGGGGCCGATATGGCTACACCTTC
v_gene: TRBV27
abundance: many
len: 16
j_gene: TRBJ1-2
d_gene: .

CDR3aa: CASSNTSNQPQHF
CDR3nt: TGTGCCAGCAGTAACACCAGCAATCAGCCCCAGCATTTT
v_gene: TRBV5-5
abundance: many
len: 13
j_gene: TRBJ1-5
d_gene: .

CDR3aa: CASSSLISPDTQYF
CDR3nt: TGTGCCAGCAGTTCTCTCATTTCCCCAGATACGCAGTATTTT
v_gene: TRBV27
abundance: .
len: 14
j_gene: TRBJ2-3
d_gene: .

CDR3aa: CASSFYSETGKETQYF
CDR3nt: TGTGCCAGCAGTTTTTATAGCGAGACAGGGAAAGAGACCCAGTACTTC
v_gene: TRBV27
abundance: .
len: 16
j_gene: TRBJ2-5
d_gene: TRBD1